This passage covers 17 T cell receptor beta chains from one sample sequenced in a study of T cell responses to AZD1222 COVID-19 vaccine. Clones were sequenced by immunoSEQ multiplex PCR, and TCRdb holds only the in-frame ones, with some missing. The sample lists 100,000 to 150,000 clones, around 90% occurring once. This specimen was peripheral blood, taken on day 0 of AZD1222 vaccination. The receptor set was obtained from an adult in good health.

The chain is built from TRBV6-5 and TRBJ1-5, with a tentative D call TRBD1 (6 bases). CDR1 MNHEY and CDR2 SVGAGI come from the germline V gene. This CDR3 contains 14 residues. The V end lost 9 bases, the J end lost 0 bases, and 12 bases lay between the germline ends. CDR3 DNA sequence: TGTGCCAGTAATGGGACACCTAGCAATCAGCCCCAGCATTTT. It yields the protein CASNGTPSNQPQHF.

The chain employs TRBV28 and TRBJ2-7, with 8 bases matching TRBD1. The CDR3 length is 14 residues. The junction had 9 bases not matched to a gene; V was cut back by 8 bases and J by 3 bases. The germline gives CDR1 MDHEN, CDR2 SYDVKM. For the CDR3, the DNA is TGTGCCAGCGGCTCGGGACAGGCCTTCTACGAGCAGTACTTC. Protein product: CASGSGQAFYEQYF.

This clone was seen once. The chain combines TRBV11-2 with TRBJ2-2; 9 bases are shared with TRBD2. Unmatched junction bases numbered 6, after V lost 1 base and J lost 6 bases. The CDR3 length is 16 residues. Germline V gene sequence: CDR1 SGHAT, CDR2 FQNNGV. DNA for the CDR3: TGTGCCAGCAGCTTAGTCTTGCGGGGGGGCCCCGGGGAGCTGTTTTTT. Its translation is CASSLVLRGGPGELFF.

The V gene is TRBV7-8, the J gene TRBJ2-7, with D perhaps TRBD2 (5 bases). Germline assignment: CDR1 SGHVS and CDR2 FQNEAQ. Trimming removed 1 base from V and 3 bases from J, with 7 bases in between. This CDR3 has 13 residues. DNA for the CDR3: TGTGCCAGCAGCTTAGGCGGGTTCTACGAGCAGTACTTC. Protein sequence: CASSLGGFYEQYF.

V usage is TRBV7-2 and J usage is TRBJ1-6; D remains unclear. Germline V lookup: CDR1 SGHTA, CDR2 FQGNSA. The CDR3 is 16 residues long. Trimming took off 1 base at V and 5 bases at J, with 12 bases between the two ends. CDR3 sequence (DNA): TGTGCCAGCAGCTTAGTTGTTTCAGGAAATAATTCACCCCTCCACTTT. It translates to CASSLVVSGNNSPLHF.

The CDR3 spells CASRQGGVRAYEQYF. CDR3 nucleotide sequence: TGTGCCAGCAGGCAAGGGGGGGTCCGAGCCTACGAGCAGTACTTC. V usage is TRBV7-2 and J usage is TRBJ2-7, with TRBD2 as a possible D gene (7 bases). V was trimmed by 6 bases and J by 2 bases, leaving 17 bases between them. This CDR3 comprises 15 residues. Per germline, CDR1 SGHTA and CDR2 FQGNSA.

J is TRBJ1-2 and V is TRBV6-1; D is perhaps TRBD1 (5 bases). There are 15 residues in the CDR3. Deletions cut 2 bases from V and 4 bases from J, with 14 bases between. The germline CDR1 and CDR2 sequences are MNHNS and SASEGT. CDR3: CASSESQGVGYGYTF. The CDR3 DNA is TGTGCCAGCAGTGAAAGCCAGGGAGTAGGCTATGGCTACACCTTC.

The count of this clone is one. V usage is TRBV5-6 and J usage is TRBJ2-7, with 7 bases lining up with TRBD1. The CDR3 is made up of 15 amino acids. With V trimmed by 4 bases and J by 4 bases, 11 bases remained unmatched. Germline-derived CDR1 and CDR2 are SGHDT and YYEEEE. In DNA, the CDR3 is TGTGCCAGCAGCCTAACAGGGGAAGATTCGTACGAGCAGTACTTC. It yields the protein CASSLTGEDSYEQYF.

V and J are TRBV27 and TRBJ1-6, with D perhaps TRBD1 (6 bases). The CDR3 length is 13 residues. The V end lost 7 bases, the J end lost 9 bases, and 13 bases lay between the germline ends. Germline assignment: CDR1 MNHEY and CDR2 SMNVEV (reference sequence). This CDR3 reads CASKQGITSPLHF. For the CDR3, the DNA is TGTGCCAGCAAGCAGGGGATTACTTCACCCCTCCACTTT.

With regard to this clone: This specimen includes other DNA sequences encoding the same CDR3. The chain recombines TRBV5-1 with TRBJ1-1; tentatively, D is TRBD1 (5 bases). This CDR3 has 14 amino acids. Germline V lookup: CDR1 SGHRS, CDR2 YFSETQ. Trimming pared 4 bases from V and 1 base from J, leaving 11 bases between. In nucleotides, the CDR3 is TGCGCCAGCAGCCCGGGACCTTCGAACACTGAAGCTTTCTTT. Translating gives CASSPGPSNTEAFF. Looking up the rest from reference TRBV5-1 and TRBJ1-1 gives the full variable domain: KAGVTQTPRYLIKTRGQQVTLSCSPISGHRSVSWYQQTPGQGLQFLFEYFSETQRNKGNFPGRFSGRQFSNSRSEMNVSTLELGDSALYLCASSPGPSNTEAFFGQGTRLTVV.

This clone was recorded only once. The gene calls are TRBV19 and TRBJ2-7; D is possibly TRBD1 (5 bases). Trimming left V 3 bases short and J 2 bases short, with 11 bases between. Germline CDR1 LNHDA, CDR2 SQIVND (reference sequence). This CDR3 region has 14 residues. CDR3 DNA: TGTGCCAGTAGTATGGATCGACAGACCTACGAGCAGTACTTC. Protein: CASSMDRQTYEQYF.

In nucleotides, the CDR3 is TGTGCCAGCAGCGCGGGGCTTCACAGGAGCACAGATACGCAGTATTTT. Translated: CASSAGLHRSTDTQYF. The chain couples TRBV7-3 to TRBJ2-3; D is perhaps TRBD2 (6 bases). Germline assignment: CDR1 SGHTA and CDR2 FQGTGA. The CDR3 consists of 16 residues. V lost 5 bases, J lost 0 bases, and 15 bases lay in between. The full variable domain, in which reference TRBV7-3 and TRBJ2-3 provide the parts outside the CDR3, is GAGVSQTPSNKVTEKGKYVELRCDPISGHTALYWYRQSLGQGPEFLIYFQGTGAADDSGLPNDRFFAVRPEGSVSTLKIQRTERGDSAVYLCASSAGLHRSTDTQYFGPGTRLTVL.

V usage is TRBV7-9 and J usage is TRBJ2-7; no reliable D call. Trimming took off 2 bases at V and 3 bases at J, with 2 bases between the two ends. Germline V gene sequence: CDR1 SEHNR, CDR2 FQNEAQ (reference sequence). This CDR3 contains 11 residues. CDR3 residues: CASSLNYEQYF. Written as DNA, the CDR3 is TGTGCCAGCAGCTTAAACTACGAGCAGTACTTC. Full variable domain (missing parts from reference TRBV7-9 and TRBJ2-7): DTGVSQNPRHKITKRGQNVTFRCDPISEHNRLYWYRQTLGQGPEFLTYFQNEAQLEKSRLLSDRFSAERPKGSFSTLEIQRTEQGDSAMYLCASSLNYEQYFGPGTRLTVT.

This clone has only one observation. This chain joins TRBV6-6 and TRBJ2-7; TRBD2 aligns across 14 bases. The germline gives CDR1 MNHNY, CDR2 SVGAGI (reference sequence). Trimming removed 5 bases from V and 4 bases from J; junction bases left unmatched: 4. This CDR3 is 15 amino acids long. CDR3 in amino acids: CASSPGTSGSYEQYF. The CDR3 nucleotides are TGTGCCAGCAGTCCAGGGACTAGCGGGAGTTACGAGCAGTACTTC.

The chain recombines TRBV12-3 or TRBV12-4 with TRBJ2-3; no clear D. The CDR3 covers 12 residues. V lost 8 bases and J 4 bases, leaving 10 bases between the germline ends. The CDR3 loop reads CASLGPADTQYF. The CDR3 nucleotides read TGTGCCAGCCTAGGGCCCGCAGATACGCAGTATTTT.

The chain employs TRBV2 and TRBJ1-2, with TRBD1 identical over 7 bases. The CDR3 is 14 amino acids. V shed 6 bases and J 4 bases; nucleotides not matched to a gene: 8. Germline V gene lookup returns CDR1 SNHLY and CDR2 FYNNEI. As DNA, the CDR3 is TGTGCCAGCAGCCCCCAGGGGGGTAGCTATGGCTACACCTTC. This codes for CASSPQGGSYGYTF.

The V gene is TRBV9, the J gene TRBJ1-3; 8 positions agree with TRBD1. CDR1 and CDR2 (germline): SGDLS, YYNGEE. With 0 bases clipped from V and 2 bases from J, the junction kept 10 bases outside the gene matches. This CDR3 contains 18 residues. The CDR3 loop reads CASSVAGTGRRPGNTIYF. The CDR3 bases are TGTGCCAGCAGCGTAGCTGGGACAGGACGCAGACCTGGAAACACCATATATTTT.